This T cell receptor beta chain came from a study of Ad26.COV2.S vaccination and SARS-CoV-2 variants. General study results and limits: For non-spike TCRs, breadth in vaccine recipients resembled that in placebo recipients. Reportedly, after vaccination the spike-specific CD8+ and CD4+ T cell responses displayed substantial breadth.

Concerning this clone: Its antigen is unknown.

Repertoires were generated with immunoSEQ multiplex PCR, while TCRdb's copy carries only in-frame clones and drops some. The table has 300,000 to 400,000 clones, just over 90% seen once; the top ten hold 3.9%. From germline, CDR1 is LNHDA and CDR2 SQIVND (reference sequence). This CDR3 region has 13 residues. With 5 bases removed from V and 4 bases from J, the gap between germline ends came to 11 bases. The V call is TRBV19, the J call TRBJ1-2; D remains ambiguous. The specimen was peripheral blood, collected after recovery from COVID-19. The TCR was taken from a human donor who had recovered from COVID-19. CDR3: CASSLGSGYGYTF. As DNA, the CDR3 is TGTGCCAGTAGTCTCGGGTCGGGCTATGGCTACACCTTC.